Listed here are 10 T cell receptor beta chains from one sample, sequenced in a study of T cell responses to AZD1222 COVID-19 vaccine. Some clones are missing from TCRdb's copy, which holds only in-frame ones; the method was immunoSEQ multiplex PCR. The sample contains fewer than 180,000 clones, about nine tenths of which appear only once. The sample consisted of peripheral blood, taken 28 days after the second AZD1222 dose. These receptors all come from an adult who received the AZD1222 COVID-19 vaccine.

This sequence joins TRBV28 and TRBJ2-7; D is ambiguous. Per the germline V gene, CDR1 is MDHEN and CDR2 is SYDVKM. With 2 bases removed from V and 3 bases from J, the gap between germline ends came to 8 bases. CDR3 size: 13 residues. The CDR3 DNA reads TGTGCCAGCAGTTTAACGGTGAACTACGAGCAGTACTTC. This gives the protein CASSLTVNYEQYF.

The chain links TRBV7-9 to TRBJ1-4; 8 nucleotides agree with TRBD1. This CDR3 contains 15 residues. Trimming took 5 bases from V and 8 from J; bases not matched to a gene: 10. From germline, CDR1 is SEHNR and CDR2 FQNEAQ (reference sequence). Written as DNA, the CDR3 is TGTGCCAGCAGCCCCGACAGGGGCCTCTCCGAAAAACTGTTTTTT. This sequence encodes CASSPDRGLSEKLFF.

This chain links TRBV30 with TRBJ1-4, with unresolved D. This CDR3 region has 12 residues. The ends were cut back, 0 bases at V and 8 bases at J, with 7 bases in the middle. Germline loops: CDR1 GTSNPN, CDR2 SVGIG (reference sequence). CDR3 region: CAWSVQGEKLFF. The CDR3, as DNA: TGTGCCTGGAGTGTACAAGGGGAAAAACTGTTTTTT.

This chain joins TRBV3-1 (or the pseudogene TRBV3-2) and TRBJ2-1, with TRBD2 matching over 15 bases. The CDR3 runs 15 residues. Germline V gene lookup returns CDR1 LGHDT and CDR2 YNNKEL (reference sequence). V gave up 3 bases and J gave up 6 bases; unmatched junction bases: 0. CDR3 DNA: TGTGCCAGCAGCCAGGGACTAGCGGGAGGCAATGAGCAGTTCTTC. Translation: CASSQGLAGGNEQFF.

The rearrangement joins TRBV2 to TRBJ2-3, with D perhaps matching TRBD1 (6 bases). The CDR3 covers 14 residues. Looked up from germline, CDR1 is SNHLY and CDR2 is FYNNEI. Trimming left V 5 bases short and J 0 bases short, with 9 bases between. The CDR3 DNA sequence: TGTGCCAGCAGTCCGACAGGAAGCACAGATACGCAGTATTTT. Protein: CASSPTGSTDTQYF. The variable domain in full, with the rest retrieved from reference TRBV2 and TRBJ2-3, is EPEVTQTPSHQVTQMGQEVILRCVPISNHLYFYWYRQILGQKVEFLVSFYNNEISEKSEIFDDQFSVERPDGSNFTLKIRSTKLEDSAMYFCASSPTGSTDTQYFGPGTRLTVL.

The chain carries TRBV6-5 and TRBJ1-1; possible D gene TRBD1, 5 bases. This CDR3 contains 13 residues. Per the germline V gene, CDR1 is MNHEY and CDR2 is SVGAGI. Trimming stripped 4 bases from V and 4 bases from J, with 10 bases between. The CDR3 is CASSSGGGTEAFF. The CDR3 DNA follows: TGTGCCAGCAGTTCGGGGGGGGGCACTGAAGCTTTCTTT.

The genes are TRBV7-7 and TRBJ2-1; a weak D match, TRBD1 (6 bases). Germline assignment: CDR1 SSHAT and CDR2 FNYEAQ (reference sequence). The CDR3 runs to 13 residues. V gave up 5 bases and J gave up 6 bases, with 11 bases separating them. CDR3 residues: CASSLDSANEQFF. The CDR3 bases are TGTGCCAGCAGCCTGGACAGTGCCAATGAGCAGTTCTTC.

The chain couples TRBV5-1 to TRBJ2-2; a weak D match, TRBD2 (6 bases). The CDR3 sequence is 13 residues long. V was shortened by 0 bases and J by 6 bases, with 6 bases between the two germline ends. The germline V gene has CDR1 SGHRS and CDR2 YFSETQ. CDR3 residues: CASSLGLAGELFF. CDR3 DNA: TGCGCCAGCAGCTTGGGACTAGCCGGGGAGCTGTTTTTT.

This clone was observed a single time. The rearrangement links TRBV27 to TRBJ1-2; TRBD1 aligns across 7 bases. The CDR3 covers 15 residues. Trimming at V came to 8 bases and at J to 1 base, leaving 10 bases not matched to a gene. The germline gives CDR1 MNHEY, CDR2 SMNVEV (reference sequence). This CDR3 is CASPREGGFNYGYTF. For the CDR3, the DNA is TGTGCCAGCCCCCGAGAAGGGGGCTTTAACTATGGCTACACCTTC.

This clone has a single count. The rearrangement joins TRBV6-6 to TRBJ2-7, with 9 bases matching TRBD2. J was trimmed by 2 bases and V by 6 bases; bases with no gene match: 8. The CDR3 sequence is 15 residues long. The germline V gene has CDR1 MNHNY and CDR2 SVGAGI (reference sequence). CDR3 region: CASSGGLAPTYEQYF. For the CDR3, the DNA is TGTGCCAGCAGCGGGGGACTAGCTCCCACCTACGAGCAGTACTTC.